These 25 T cell receptor beta chains share one sample of origin, sequenced in a study of CD8 T cells in ankylosing spondylitis. Findings and caveats of the study: Seemingly characteristic of ankylosing spondylitis blood was a TCR beta motif consisting of about 8 highly homologous variants.

Using its own MiXCR run on the 5' RACE reads, TCRdb lists one record per CDR3 protein. The profile shows about 390,000 distinct CDR3 sequences, 20% to 25% of them singletons. Their antigens remain unidentified. The sequenced sample was blood, either unsorted or a sorted T cell fraction (not recorded which). Every receptor here comes from a male donor with ankylosing spondylitis.

The CDR3 is CASSLPPKVLYF. The CDR3 DNA sequence: TGTGCCAGCAGTTTACCCCCGAAGGTATTGTACTTC. V is TRBV12-3 or TRBV12-4 and J is TRBJ2-7; D unclear. Trimming removed 2 bases from V and 12 bases from J, with 14 bases in between. This CDR3 has 12 amino acids.

The V call is TRBV7-9, the J call TRBJ2-1; D unresolved. Per the germline V gene, CDR1 is SEHNR and CDR2 is FQNEAQ (reference sequence). CDR3 length: 13 amino acids. Trimming took off 1 base at V and 3 bases at J, with 4 bases between the two ends. CDR3 in amino acids: CASSLELYNEQFF. CDR3 coding DNA: TGTGCCAGCAGCTTAGAACTCTACAATGAGCAGTTCTTC.

This chain joins TRBV18 and TRBJ1-1; perhaps TRBD1 as D (5 bases). From germline, CDR1 is KGHSH and CDR2 LQKENI. This CDR3 comprises 15 residues. V was shortened by 0 bases and J by 0 bases, with 8 bases between the two germline ends. The CDR3 nucleotides read TGTGCCAGCTCACCACCGAGGGGCATGAACACTGAAGCTTTCTTT. Its protein is CASSPPRGMNTEAFF.

The chain is built from TRBV5-1 and TRBJ2-1, with TRBD2 matching 7 bases. CDR1 and CDR2 from the germline V gene are SGHRS and YFSETQ. Losses at the gene ends were 4 bases for V and 0 bases for J; bases not matched to a gene: 4. The CDR3 contains 15 residues. CDR3 DNA sequence: TGCGCCAGCAGCCCCCAGCGGGACTCCTACAATGAGCAGTTCTTC. It yields the protein CASSPQRDSYNEQFF. Complete variable domain (other parts from reference TRBV5-1 and TRBJ2-1): KAGVTQTPRYLIKTRGQQVTLSCSPISGHRSVSWYQQTPGQGLQFLFEYFSETQRNKGNFPGRFSGRQFSNSRSEMNVSTLELGDSALYLCASSPQRDSYNEQFFGPGTRLTVL.

V gene TRBV6-1 combines with J gene TRBJ2-6; 7 nucleotides match TRBD1. The trim removed 7 bases at V and 0 bases at J, leaving 6 bases unmatched. From germline, CDR1 is MNHNS and CDR2 SASEGT. This CDR3 contains 16 residues. DNA of the CDR3: TGTGCCAGCACCCCCGGGACAGTCTCTGGGGCCAACGTCCTGACTTTC. This encodes CASTPGTVSGANVLTF.

This clonotype was observed a few times. The chain uses TRBV20-1 and TRBJ1-4; no clear D. V lost 3 bases, J lost 3 bases, and 11 bases lay in between. CDR3 length: 14 amino acids. The germline V gene has CDR1 DFQATT and CDR2 SNEGSKA (reference sequence). CDR3 nucleotide sequence: TGCAGTGCTAGCCGATCTCGGGCTAATGAAAAACTGTTTTTT. This gives the protein CSASRSRANEKLFF.

This clonotype was observed a few times. The chain joins TRBV6-2 or TRBV6-3 to TRBJ2-3; TRBD2 aligns across 15 bases. This CDR3 contains 17 residues. Germline-derived CDR1 and CDR2 are MNHEY and SVGEGT. The trim removed 8 bases at V and 4 bases at J, leaving 10 bases unmatched. Written as DNA, the CDR3 is TGTGCCAGCGCAGGACTAGCGGGAGGGCCCTTGCCAGATACGCAGTATTTT. Protein sequence: CASAGLAGGPLPDTQYF.

The gene calls are TRBV28 and TRBJ2-5; D tentatively reads TRBD1 or TRBD2 (5 bases each). The germline CDR1 and CDR2 sequences are MDHEN and SYDVKM. The CDR3 runs 17 residues. Trimming cost V 0 bases and J 1 base, with 15 bases left between them. The CDR3 here is CASSLWGPGSGQETQYF. Written as DNA, the CDR3 is TGTGCCAGCAGTTTATGGGGACCCGGTTCCGGCCAAGAGACCCAGTACTTC. Complete variable domain (other parts from reference TRBV28 and TRBJ2-5): DVKVTQSSRYLVKRTGEKVFLECVQDMDHENMFWYRQDPGLGLRLIYFSYDVKMKEKGDIPEGYSVSREKKERFSLILESASTNQTSMYLCASSLWGPGSGQETQYFGPGTRLLVL.

This clonotype was seen many times. The chain couples TRBV5-1 to TRBJ2-7, with 9 bases matching TRBD1. With 3 bases clipped from V and 4 bases from J, the junction kept 5 bases outside the gene matches. Per germline, CDR1 SGHRS and CDR2 YFSETQ. The CDR3 sequence is 14 residues long. CDR3 in amino acids: CASSSPGQGYEQYF. The CDR3 DNA is TGCGCCAGCAGCTCACCGGGACAGGGTTACGAGCAGTACTTC. The full variable domain, with the rest looked up from reference TRBV5-1 and TRBJ2-7, is KAGVTQTPRYLIKTRGQQVTLSCSPISGHRSVSWYQQTPGQGLQFLFEYFSETQRNKGNFPGRFSGRQFSNSRSEMNVSTLELGDSALYLCASSSPGQGYEQYFGPGTRLTVT.

The rearrangement links TRBV6-5 to TRBJ2-7; D is uncertain. The V end was cut by 2 bases, the J end by 7 bases, with 6 bases between. Germline CDR1 reads MNHEY; CDR2 reads SVGAGI. There are 11 residues in the CDR3. The CDR3 protein is CASSYRAEQYF. In DNA, the CDR3 is TGTGCCAGCAGTTACCGAGCTGAGCAGTACTTC.

This clonotype was observed a handful of times. The DNA for the CDR3 is TGTGCCAGCAGCTCCCCAGGGGGGAGGGAAACAGATACGCAGTATTTT. Protein product: CASSSPGGRETDTQYF. The chain uses TRBV7-3 and TRBJ2-3; D may be TRBD1 or TRBD2 (7 bases each). Trimming cost V 4 bases and J 3 bases, with 17 bases left between them. The CDR3 is 16 amino acids. Germline V gives CDR1 SGHTA, CDR2 FQGTGA.

The V and J genes are TRBV7-9 and TRBJ2-3; 10 bases align to TRBD2. CDR1 SEHNR and CDR2 FQNEAQ come from the germline V gene (reference sequence). The CDR3 totals 16 residues. The V and J ends lost 5 bases and 1 base, in that order; junction bases with no gene match: 6. The DNA of the CDR3 is TGTGCCAGCAGCCTCCTAGCGGGAGATGGCACAGATACGCAGTATTTT. It encodes CASSLLAGDGTDTQYF.

The gene calls are TRBV9 and TRBJ2-1, with TRBD2 identical over 9 bases. The ends lost 4 bases at V and 6 bases at J; junction bases unmatched: 5. Germline CDR1 SGDLS, CDR2 YYNGEE. The CDR3 runs 14 residues. CDR3 in amino acids: CASSTTSGVNEQFF. As DNA, the CDR3 is TGTGCCAGCAGCACGACTAGCGGAGTCAATGAGCAGTTCTTC.

The J gene is TRBJ1-5, the V gene TRBV29-1, with D perhaps TRBD1 (5 bases). V lost 4 bases and J lost 7, with 11 bases in between. The CDR3 is 12 residues long. The V gene's germline CDR1 is SQVTM and CDR2 ANQGSEA. The CDR3 DNA is TGCAGCGTTGGGGGGGAGTACCAGCCCCAGCATTTT. Translation gives CSVGGEYQPQHF.

J is TRBJ2-2 and V is TRBV6-1; D might be TRBD1 (7 bases). Germline CDR1 reads MNHNS; CDR2 reads SASEGT. The CDR3 runs 14 residues. V was shortened by 6 bases and J by 5 bases, with 13 bases between the two germline ends. CDR3 coding DNA: TGTGCCAGCAGGTGGCCAGGGGGGACCGGGGAGCTGTTTTTT. Translating gives CASRWPGGTGELFF.

This clonotype was observed many times. This chain joins TRBV29-1 and TRBJ2-2, with D tentatively TRBD1 or TRBD2 (5 bases each). The length of the CDR3 is 14 residues. Per germline, CDR1 SQVTM and CDR2 ANQGSEA. V lost 4 bases to trimming and J lost 0 bases, with 9 bases between them. The CDR3 sequence is CSVAQGPNTGELFF. The CDR3 DNA reads TGCAGCGTTGCGCAGGGACCGAACACCGGGGAGCTGTTTTTT.

This clonotype was counted a few times. This sequence joins TRBV18 and TRBJ1-1, with D unresolved. CDR3 size: 12 residues. CDR1 is KGHSH, CDR2 LQKENI, per germline. V was pared by 3 bases and J by 3 bases, with 5 bases between. Here the CDR3 reads CASSPYHTEAFF. The CDR3 DNA reads TGTGCCAGCTCACCGTACCACACTGAAGCTTTCTTT.

This clonotype has only one observation. V usage is TRBV19 and J usage is TRBJ2-1, with TRBD2 matching over 8 bases. The junction had 13 bases not matched to a gene; V was cut back by 10 bases and J by 2 bases. Germline lookup yields CDR1 LNHDA and CDR2 SQIVND (reference sequence). CDR3 length: 16 residues. The CDR3 nucleotides read TGTGCCACCAAAAGGGGCGGCGGGAGGACCTACAATGAGCAGTTCTTC. Translated: CATKRGGGRTYNEQFF.

This clonotype was recorded a few times. V gene TRBV2 combines with J gene TRBJ1-1, with D perhaps matching TRBD1 (5 bases). The CDR3 spans 14 residues. V dropped 6 bases and J dropped 5 bases, with 16 bases sitting between them. Germline loops: CDR1 SNHLY, CDR2 FYNNEI. This CDR3 reads CASRKDTTGTEAFF. CDR3 DNA: TGTGCCAGCAGGAAGGACACTACCGGAACTGAAGCTTTCTTT.

This chain links TRBV5-5 with TRBJ2-7; unclear D gene. The CDR3 is 15 amino acids. V lost 3 bases to trimming and J lost 1 base, with 14 bases between them. CDR1 SGHKS and CDR2 YYEKEE come from the germline V gene (reference sequence). CDR3 loop: CASSSRARQSYEQYF. CDR3 sequence (DNA): TGTGCCAGCAGCTCCCGGGCAAGACAATCCTACGAGCAGTACTTC.

The rearrangement links TRBV10-3 to TRBJ2-7; 15 nucleotides agree with TRBD2. Trimming took 1 base from V and 5 from J; bases not matched to a gene: 6. This CDR3 is 17 amino acids long. Germline V CDR1 and CDR2: ENHRY, SYGVKD. CDR3 nucleotide sequence: TGTGCCATCAGTGAGTTGGGACTAGCGGGAGGTAGGAACGAGCAGTACTTC. Its translation is CAISELGLAGGRNEQYF.

This clonotype was counted a few times. The gene calls are TRBV6-2 or TRBV6-3 and TRBJ2-7, with unresolved D. This CDR3 is built from 11 residues. Per germline, CDR1 MNHEY and CDR2 SVGEGT. The germline V and J ends were trimmed by 6 bases and 6 bases, with 9 bases remaining between them. In nucleotides, the CDR3 is TGTGCCAGCAGCCACTCTGCCGAGCAGTACTTC. Its protein is CASSHSAEQYF.

This clonotype showed up many times. The genes are TRBV7-2 and TRBJ1-4, with D unresolved. Germline CDR1 reads SGHTA; CDR2 reads FQGNSA. This CDR3 comprises 15 residues. Trimming pared 1 base from V and 4 bases from J, leaving 10 bases between. CDR3 nucleotides: TGTGCCAGCAGCTTAGGGGCACTGATTAATGAAAAACTGTTTTTT. Translated, it gives CASSLGALINEKLFF.

The chain combines TRBV10-3 with TRBJ2-3, with 12 bases lining up with TRBD2. The CDR3 runs to 18 residues. Germline values: CDR1 ENHRY, CDR2 SYGVKD. The junction had 5 bases not matched to a gene; V was cut back by 0 bases and J by 1 base. CDR3 loop: CAISESSSGRAGTDTQYF. CDR3 in DNA: TGTGCCATCAGTGAGTCCTCTAGCGGGAGGGCCGGCACAGATACGCAGTATTTT.

The J gene is TRBJ1-1, the V gene TRBV20-1, with D perhaps matching TRBD1 (6 bases). Germline-derived CDR1 and CDR2 are DFQATT and SNEGSKA (reference sequence). CDR3 length equals 13 residues. The V end lost 2 bases, the J end lost 5 bases, and 12 bases lay between the germline ends. In DNA form, the CDR3 reads TGCAGTGCTAGAACAGGGTCAGGAACTGAAGCTTTCTTT. Its protein is CSARTGSGTEAFF.